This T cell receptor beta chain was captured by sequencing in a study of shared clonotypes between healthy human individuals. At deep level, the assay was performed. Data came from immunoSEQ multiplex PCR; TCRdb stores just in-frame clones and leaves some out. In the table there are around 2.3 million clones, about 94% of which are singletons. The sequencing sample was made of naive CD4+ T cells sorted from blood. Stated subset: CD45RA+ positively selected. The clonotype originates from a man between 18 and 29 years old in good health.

CDR3 protein: CASSRGTGGNSGANVLTF. Written as DNA, the CDR3 is TGTGCCAGCAGCCGAGGGACAGGGGGCAACTCTGGGGCCAACGTCCTGACTTTC. The gene calls are TRBV5-6 and TRBJ2-6; 12 nucleotides line up with TRBD1. Trimming cost V 4 bases and J 0 bases; bases outside gene matches: 5. This CDR3 contains 18 residues. Looked up from germline, CDR1 is SGHDT and CDR2 is YYEEEE.